This T cell receptor (beta chain) appears in the sequencing data of a study of blood T cell repertoires in COVID-19 (dated by TCRdb to the early 2020s). Regarding the research as a whole: Samples from collaborators originated in the United States, Italy and Spain and spanned both the acute and convalescent phases of COVID-19. The dataset comprised deeply sampled blood TCRbeta repertoires from subjects exposed to, actively infected with, or recovered from COVID-19. The prospective study material was composed of cDNA or gDNA derived from T cells, B-cell-depleted T cells, or PBMCs. A freely available public database, intended as a resource for researchers studying the immune response to SARS-CoV-2, is where the repertoires were released. A de-identified subject ID, COVID-19 status, age in years and sex were almost always included in the sample metadata. Samples came from the ongoing ImmuneRACE study (first 160 participants) plus 1,254 subjects from 6 global collaborators. Where available, HLA class I and class II types were taken from metadata supplied by the sample provider and were not determined by assay-based typing.

This clone came up once. It lacks a known antigen. The record has no base qualities; no much larger clone is one base away. The immunoSEQ Assay, a bias-controlled multiplex PCR, was used to amplify TCRbeta CDR3 regions from genomic DNA. The authors' analysis ran thus. Nucleated cell counts per sample were estimated from amplification of reference gene primers within the assay. To quantify the absolute abundance of each unique TCRbeta CDR3 rearrangement, sequence reads were collapsed and filtered. For each sample, productive Simpson clonality was calculated as the square root of Simpson's diversity index across productive rearrangements. This is the immuneACCESS table as TCRdb keeps it, with only in-frame sequences that have V and J called. A part of the clones is gone; compared with another copy, unresolved V genes explain less than half, and the rest is unexplained. V and J calls and clone size are those listed in that table; D and trimming were worked out from the DNA. Present in this sample are about 170,000 clones, around 83% of which were seen just once. The ten largest make up 15% to 20% of the sample.

On the study overall, not on this receptor specifically: How much clinical and demographic metadata was included differed by source and by participant, and the metadata was provided uncurated.

The junction shows trimming of 6 bases on V and 10 bases on J, plus 19 bases between the germline ends. The germline V gene specifies MDHEN as CDR1 and SYDVKM as CDR2. The CDR3 covers 15 residues, taking in both the cysteine and the phenylalanine. Only the CDR3 DNA stays, 45 bases, in frame from base 1. Samples from volunteer blood donors who had recovered from COVID-19 were contributed by a second Seattle source. Whole blood was collected in K2EDTA tubes by collaborating institutions according to the institutions' own protocols. For TCRbeta analysis, collaborators shipped samples as frozen whole blood, isolated PBMCs, or DNA extracted from either of those sample types.

Sample: peripheral blood. In this chain, TRBV28 is recombined with TRBJ1-6, and the D gene may be TRBD1, 5 bases matching. The TCR comes from a woman aged 70-85 years who had recovered from COVID-19. For the CDR3, the sequence is CASSLGGPVKSPLHF. The sequenced DNA: TGTGCCAGCAGCCTGGGGGGACCTGTGAAGTCACCCCTCCACTTT.